Here is one T cell receptor beta chain with its context. This sample stems from a study of shared clonotypes between healthy human individuals. Sequencing used immunoSEQ multiplex PCR; TCRdb keeps in-frame clones, though not all of them. The profile covers 400,000 to 550,000 clones, with 79% appearing a single time and approximately 12% taken by the ten largest. The CDR3 contains 15 residues. Germline-derived CDR1 and CDR2 are MNHEY and SMNVEV (reference sequence). Between the trimmed V and J ends, which lost 5 bases and 4 bases, there was a span of 14 bases. This chain links TRBV27 with TRBJ2-2; tentatively, D is TRBD1 (6 bases). Sequenced: PBMCs. This clonotype originated in a woman between 35 and 50 years old in good health. Some clones in this sample may be carry-over from other donors' samples. The CDR3 loop is CASSPRGMGTGELFF. CDR3 nucleotide sequence: TGTGCCAGCAGTCCTAGGGGGATGGGCACCGGGGAGCTGTTTTTT.